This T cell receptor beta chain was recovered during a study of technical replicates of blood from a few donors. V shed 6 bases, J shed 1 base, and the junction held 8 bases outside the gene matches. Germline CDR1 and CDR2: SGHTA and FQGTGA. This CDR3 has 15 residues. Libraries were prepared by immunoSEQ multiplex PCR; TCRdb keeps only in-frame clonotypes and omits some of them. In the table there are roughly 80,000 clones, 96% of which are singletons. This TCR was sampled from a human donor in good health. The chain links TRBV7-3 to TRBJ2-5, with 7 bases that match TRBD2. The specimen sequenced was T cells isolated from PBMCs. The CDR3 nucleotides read TGTGCCAGCAGTCGTAGCGGGTCCGGCCAAGAGACCCAGTACTTC. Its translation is CASSRSGSGQETQYF.